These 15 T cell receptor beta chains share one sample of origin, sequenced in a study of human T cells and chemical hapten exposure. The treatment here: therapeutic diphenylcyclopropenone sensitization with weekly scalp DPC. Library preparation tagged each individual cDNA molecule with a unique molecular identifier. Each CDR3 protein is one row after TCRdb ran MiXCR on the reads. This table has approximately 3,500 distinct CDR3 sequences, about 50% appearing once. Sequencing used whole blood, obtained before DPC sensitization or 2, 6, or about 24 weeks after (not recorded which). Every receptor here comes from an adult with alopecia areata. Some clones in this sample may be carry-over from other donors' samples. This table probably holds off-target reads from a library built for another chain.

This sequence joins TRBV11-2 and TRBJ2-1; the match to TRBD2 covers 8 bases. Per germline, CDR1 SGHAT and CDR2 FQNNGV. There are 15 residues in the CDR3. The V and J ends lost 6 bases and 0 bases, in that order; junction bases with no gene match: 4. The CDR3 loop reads CASSRSGVSYNEQFF. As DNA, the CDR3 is TGTGCCAGCAGTCGTAGCGGGGTCTCCTACAATGAGCAGTTCTTC.

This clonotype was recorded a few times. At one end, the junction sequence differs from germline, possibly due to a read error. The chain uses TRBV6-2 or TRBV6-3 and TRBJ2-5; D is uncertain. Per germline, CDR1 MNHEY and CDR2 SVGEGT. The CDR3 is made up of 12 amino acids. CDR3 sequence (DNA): TGTGCCAGCACTTACCTCGGAGAGACCCAGTACTTC. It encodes CASTYLGETQYF.

The CDR3 loop is CASSLDLLGTGELFF. The CDR3 DNA reads as TGTGCCAGCAGCCTGGACCTACTGGGCACCGGGGAGCTGTTTTTT. V gene TRBV5-4 combines with J gene TRBJ2-2; D gene unclear. Germline CDR1 SGHNT, CDR2 YYREEE (reference sequence). Trimming took off 4 bases at V and 4 bases at J, with 14 bases between the two ends. The CDR3 covers 15 residues.

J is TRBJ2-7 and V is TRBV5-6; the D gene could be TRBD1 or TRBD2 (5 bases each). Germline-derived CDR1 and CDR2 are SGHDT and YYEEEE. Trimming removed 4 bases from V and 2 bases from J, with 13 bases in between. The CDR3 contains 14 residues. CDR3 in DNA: TGTGCCAGCAGCCTCGAGGGGCTTACCTACGAGCAGTACTTC. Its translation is CASSLEGLTYEQYF.

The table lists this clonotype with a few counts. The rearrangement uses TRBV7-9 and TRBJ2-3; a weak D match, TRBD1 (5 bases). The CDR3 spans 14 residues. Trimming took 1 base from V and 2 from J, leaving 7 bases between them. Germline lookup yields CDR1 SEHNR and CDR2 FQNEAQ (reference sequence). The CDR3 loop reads CASSLDRTTDTQYF. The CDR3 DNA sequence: TGTGCCAGCAGCTTAGACAGGACCACAGATACGCAGTATTTT.

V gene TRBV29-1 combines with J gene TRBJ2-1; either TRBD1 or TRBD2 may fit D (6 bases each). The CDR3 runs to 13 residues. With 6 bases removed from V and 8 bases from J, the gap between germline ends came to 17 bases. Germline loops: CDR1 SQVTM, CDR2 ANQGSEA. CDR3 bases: TGCAGCGTCGAGGGGGACCGCGGGGATGAGCAGTTCTTC. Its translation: CSVEGDRGDEQFF.

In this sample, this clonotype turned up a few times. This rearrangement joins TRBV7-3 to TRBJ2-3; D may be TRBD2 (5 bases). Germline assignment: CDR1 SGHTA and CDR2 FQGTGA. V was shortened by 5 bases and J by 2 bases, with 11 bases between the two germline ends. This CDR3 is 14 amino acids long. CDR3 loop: CASSPNRDTDTQYF. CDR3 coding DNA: TGTGCCAGCAGCCCCAATCGGGACACAGATACGCAGTATTTT.

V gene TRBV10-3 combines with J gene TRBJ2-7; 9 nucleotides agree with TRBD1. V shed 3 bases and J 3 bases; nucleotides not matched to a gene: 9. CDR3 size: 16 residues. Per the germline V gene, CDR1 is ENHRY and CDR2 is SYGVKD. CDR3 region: CAISDRSGQGLYEQYF. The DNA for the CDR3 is TGTGCCATCAGTGATAGATCGGGACAGGGCCTCTACGAGCAGTACTTC.

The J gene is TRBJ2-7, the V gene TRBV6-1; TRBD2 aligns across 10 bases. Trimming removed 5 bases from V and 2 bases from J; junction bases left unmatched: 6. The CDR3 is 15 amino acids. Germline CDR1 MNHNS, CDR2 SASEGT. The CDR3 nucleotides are TGTGCCAGCAGTAATAGCGGGGGGCTCACCTACGAGCAGTACTTC. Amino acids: CASSNSGGLTYEQYF.

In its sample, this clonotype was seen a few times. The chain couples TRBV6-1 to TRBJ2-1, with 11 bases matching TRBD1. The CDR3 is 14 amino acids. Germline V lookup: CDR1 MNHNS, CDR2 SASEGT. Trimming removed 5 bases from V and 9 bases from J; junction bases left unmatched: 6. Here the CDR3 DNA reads TGTGCCAGCAGTCGGGGACAGGGGGTCAGTGAGCAGTTCTTC. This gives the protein CASSRGQGVSEQFF.

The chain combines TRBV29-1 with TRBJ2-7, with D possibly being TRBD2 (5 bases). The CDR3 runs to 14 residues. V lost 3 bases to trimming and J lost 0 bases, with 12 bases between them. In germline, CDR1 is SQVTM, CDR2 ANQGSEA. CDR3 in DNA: TGCAGCGTTGAGAGGGAAACAACCTCCTACGAGCAGTACTTC. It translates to CSVERETTSYEQYF.

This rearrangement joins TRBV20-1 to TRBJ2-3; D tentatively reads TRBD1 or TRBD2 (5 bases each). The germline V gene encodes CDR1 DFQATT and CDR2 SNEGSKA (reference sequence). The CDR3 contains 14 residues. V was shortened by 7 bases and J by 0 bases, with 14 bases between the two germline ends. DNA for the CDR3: TGCAGTGTCCCCCCTCGGGACAGCACAGATACGCAGTATTTT. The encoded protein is CSVPPRDSTDTQYF.

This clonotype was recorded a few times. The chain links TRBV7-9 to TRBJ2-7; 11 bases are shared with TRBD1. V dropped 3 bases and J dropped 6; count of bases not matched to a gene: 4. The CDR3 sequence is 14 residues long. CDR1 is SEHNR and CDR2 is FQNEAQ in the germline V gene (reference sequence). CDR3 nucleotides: TGTGCCAGCAGCTTCTCCGGGACAGGGGGCGAGCAGTACTTC. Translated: CASSFSGTGGEQYF.

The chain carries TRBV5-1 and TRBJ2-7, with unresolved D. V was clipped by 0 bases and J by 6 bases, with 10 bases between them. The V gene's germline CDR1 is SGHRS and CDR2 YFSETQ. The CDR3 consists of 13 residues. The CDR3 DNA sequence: TGCGCCAGCAGCTTGGAGGAGCTGGCCGAGCAGTACTTC. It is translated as CASSLEELAEQYF.

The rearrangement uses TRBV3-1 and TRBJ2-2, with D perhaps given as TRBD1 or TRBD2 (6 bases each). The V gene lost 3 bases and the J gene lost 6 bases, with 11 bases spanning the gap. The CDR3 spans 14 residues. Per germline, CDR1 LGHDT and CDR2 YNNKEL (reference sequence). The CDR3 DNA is TGTGCCAGCAGCCACGGGGGCGGCGCCGGGGAGCTGTTTTTT. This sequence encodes CASSHGGGAGELFF. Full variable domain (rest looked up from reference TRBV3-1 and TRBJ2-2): DTAVSQTPKYLVTQMGNDKSIKCEQNLGHDTMYWYKQDSKKFLKIMFSYNNKELIINETVPNRFSPKSPDKAHLNLHINSLELGDSAVYFCASSHGGGAGELFFGEGSRLTVL.